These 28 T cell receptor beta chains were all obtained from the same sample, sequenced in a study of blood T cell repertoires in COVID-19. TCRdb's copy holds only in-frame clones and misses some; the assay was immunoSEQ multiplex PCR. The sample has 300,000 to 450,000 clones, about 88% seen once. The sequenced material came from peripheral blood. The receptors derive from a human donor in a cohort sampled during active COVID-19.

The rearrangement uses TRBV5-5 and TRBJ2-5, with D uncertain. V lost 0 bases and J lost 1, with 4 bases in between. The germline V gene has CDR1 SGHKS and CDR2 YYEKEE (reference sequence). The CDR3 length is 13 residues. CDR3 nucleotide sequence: TGTGCCAGCAGCTTGGATCTCCAAGAGACCCAGTACTTC. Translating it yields CASSLDLQETQYF.

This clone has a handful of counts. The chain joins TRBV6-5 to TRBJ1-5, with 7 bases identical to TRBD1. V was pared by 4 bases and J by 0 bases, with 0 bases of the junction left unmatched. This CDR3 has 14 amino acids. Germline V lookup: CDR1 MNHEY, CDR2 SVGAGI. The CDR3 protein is CASSWDSSNQPQHF. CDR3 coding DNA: TGTGCCAGCAGTTGGGACAGTAGCAATCAGCCCCAGCATTTT.

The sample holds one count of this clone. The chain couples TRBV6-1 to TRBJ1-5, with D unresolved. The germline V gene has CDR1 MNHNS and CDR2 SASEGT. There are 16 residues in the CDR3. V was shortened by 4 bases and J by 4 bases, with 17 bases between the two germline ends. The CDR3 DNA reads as TGTGCCAGCAGTGGATCACAGAACCTCATAAATCAGCCCCAGCATTTT. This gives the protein CASSGSQNLINQPQHF.

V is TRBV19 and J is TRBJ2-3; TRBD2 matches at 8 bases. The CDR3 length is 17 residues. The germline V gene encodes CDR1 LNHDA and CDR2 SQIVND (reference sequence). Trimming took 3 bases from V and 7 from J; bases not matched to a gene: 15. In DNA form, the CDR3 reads TGTGCCAGTAGTATGGATTCGGGAGGGCTCAAGATTCATACGCAGTATTTT. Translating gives CASSMDSGGLKIHTQYF.

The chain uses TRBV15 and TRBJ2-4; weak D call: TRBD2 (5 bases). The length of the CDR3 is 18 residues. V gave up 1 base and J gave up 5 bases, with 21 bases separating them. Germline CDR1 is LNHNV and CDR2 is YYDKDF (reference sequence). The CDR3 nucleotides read TGTGCCACCAGCAGAGGGAACAGCGGTAGGCCATCCGAAAACATTCAGTACTTC. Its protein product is CATSRGNSGRPSENIQYF.

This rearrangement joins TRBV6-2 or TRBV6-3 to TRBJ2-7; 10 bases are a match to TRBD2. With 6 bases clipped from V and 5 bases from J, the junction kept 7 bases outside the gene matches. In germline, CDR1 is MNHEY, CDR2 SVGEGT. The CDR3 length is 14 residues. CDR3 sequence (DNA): TGTGCCAGCAGCCCCGGGACTAGCGTCCACGAGCAGTACTTC. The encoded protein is CASSPGTSVHEQYF.

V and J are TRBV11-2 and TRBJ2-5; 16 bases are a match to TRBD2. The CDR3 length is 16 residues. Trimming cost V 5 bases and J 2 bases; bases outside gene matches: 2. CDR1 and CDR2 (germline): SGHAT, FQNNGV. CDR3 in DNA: TGTGCCAGCAGCCGGGGACTAGCGGGGGGGCAAGAGACCCAGTACTTC. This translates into CASSRGLAGGQETQYF.

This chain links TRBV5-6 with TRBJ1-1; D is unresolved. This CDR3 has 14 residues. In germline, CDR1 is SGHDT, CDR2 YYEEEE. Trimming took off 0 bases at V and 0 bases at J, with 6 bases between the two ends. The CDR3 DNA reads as TGTGCCAGCAGCTTGGATCTGTTGAACACTGAAGCTTTCTTT. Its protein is CASSLDLLNTEAFF.

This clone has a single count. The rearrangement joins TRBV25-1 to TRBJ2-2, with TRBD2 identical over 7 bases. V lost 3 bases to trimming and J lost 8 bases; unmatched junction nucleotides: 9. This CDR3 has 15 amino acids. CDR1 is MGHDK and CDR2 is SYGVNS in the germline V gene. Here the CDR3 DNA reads TGTGCCAGCAGTGATGACGGGGGGTTAATTGGGGAGCTGTTTTTT. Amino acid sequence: CASSDDGGLIGELFF.

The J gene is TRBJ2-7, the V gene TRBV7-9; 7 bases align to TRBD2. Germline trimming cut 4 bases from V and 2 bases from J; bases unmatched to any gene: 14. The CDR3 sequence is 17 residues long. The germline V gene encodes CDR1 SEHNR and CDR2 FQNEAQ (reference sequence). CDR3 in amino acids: CASSSFRGVGNTYEQYF. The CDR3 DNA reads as TGTGCCAGCAGCTCCTTCCGGGGGGTGGGGAACACCTACGAGCAGTACTTC. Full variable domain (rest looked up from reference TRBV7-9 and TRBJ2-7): DTGVSQNPRHKITKRGQNVTFRCDPISEHNRLYWYRQTLGQGPEFLTYFQNEAQLEKSRLLSDRFSAERPKGSFSTLEIQRTEQGDSAMYLCASSSFRGVGNTYEQYFGPGTRLTVT.

CDR3 loop: CASSDLGGYNEQFF. As DNA, the CDR3 is TGTGCCAGCAGCGACCTGGGGGGCTACAATGAGCAGTTCTTC. The chain carries TRBV5-5 and TRBJ2-1; tentatively, D is TRBD2 (6 bases). V gave up 4 bases and J gave up 3 bases, with 11 bases separating them. This CDR3 is 14 amino acids long. Germline-derived CDR1 and CDR2 are SGHKS and YYEKEE (reference sequence).

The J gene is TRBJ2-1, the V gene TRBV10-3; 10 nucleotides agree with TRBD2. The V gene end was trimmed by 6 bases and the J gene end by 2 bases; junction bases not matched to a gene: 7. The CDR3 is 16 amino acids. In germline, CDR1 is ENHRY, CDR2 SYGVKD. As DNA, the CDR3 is TGTGCCATCAGGCCGGGACTAGCGTATACCTACAATGAGCAGTTCTTC. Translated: CAIRPGLAYTYNEQFF.

The CDR3, as DNA: TGTGCCAGCAGCCCCAGACTAGCGGGAGACGGCACAGATACGCAGTATTTT. Translation gives CASSPRLAGDGTDTQYF. The chain combines TRBV3-1 (or the pseudogene TRBV3-2) with TRBJ2-3; 12 bases match TRBD2. The junction had 6 bases not matched to a gene; V was cut back by 4 bases and J by 1 base. CDR1 LGHDT and CDR2 YNNKEL come from the germline V gene (reference sequence). The CDR3 runs to 17 residues.

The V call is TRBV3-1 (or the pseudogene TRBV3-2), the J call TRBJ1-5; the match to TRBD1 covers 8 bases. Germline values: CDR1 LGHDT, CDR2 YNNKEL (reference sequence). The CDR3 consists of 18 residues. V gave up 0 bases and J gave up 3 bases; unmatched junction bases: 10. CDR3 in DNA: TGTGCCAGCAGCCAAGATCCAGTAGGCAGGGGGCACAATCAGCCCCAGCATTTT. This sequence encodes CASSQDPVGRGHNQPQHF.

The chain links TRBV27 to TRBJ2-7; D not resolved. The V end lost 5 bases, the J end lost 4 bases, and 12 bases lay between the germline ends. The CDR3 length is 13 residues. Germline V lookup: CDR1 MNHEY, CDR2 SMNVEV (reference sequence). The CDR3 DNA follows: TGTGCCAGCAGTCTACGGGTAATGTACGAGCAGTACTTC. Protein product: CASSLRVMYEQYF.

The chain's CDR3 is CASSDRTGTGDEKLFF. The CDR3 coding sequence is TGTGCCAGCAGCGATCGCACCGGGACAGGGGATGAAAAACTGTTTTTT. This sequence joins TRBV3-1 (or the pseudogene TRBV3-2) and TRBJ1-4, with 10 bases matching TRBD1. In germline, CDR1 is LGHDT, CDR2 YNNKEL (reference sequence). V was clipped by 5 bases and J by 6 bases; unmatched bases: 9. The CDR3 consists of 16 residues.

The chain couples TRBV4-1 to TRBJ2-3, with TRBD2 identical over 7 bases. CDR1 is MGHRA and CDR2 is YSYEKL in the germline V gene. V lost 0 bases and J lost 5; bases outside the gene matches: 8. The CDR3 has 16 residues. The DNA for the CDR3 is TGCGCCAGCAGCCAAGAGGCGGCGGGAGCTGTAGATACGCAGTATTTT. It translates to CASSQEAAGAVDTQYF.

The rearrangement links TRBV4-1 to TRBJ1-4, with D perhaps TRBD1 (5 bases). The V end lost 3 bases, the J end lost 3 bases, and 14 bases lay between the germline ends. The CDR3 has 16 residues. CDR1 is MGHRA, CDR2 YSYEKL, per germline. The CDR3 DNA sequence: TGCGCCAGCAGCCATGCCCGAGGACACGCTAATGAAAAACTGTTTTTT. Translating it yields CASSHARGHANEKLFF.

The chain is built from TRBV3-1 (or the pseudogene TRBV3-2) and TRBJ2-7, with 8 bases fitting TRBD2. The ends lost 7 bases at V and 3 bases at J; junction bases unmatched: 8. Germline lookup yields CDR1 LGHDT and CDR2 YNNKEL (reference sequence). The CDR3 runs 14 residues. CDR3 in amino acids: CASTKNGGDYEQYF. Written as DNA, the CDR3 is TGTGCCAGCACGAAAAACGGGGGGGACTACGAGCAGTACTTC.

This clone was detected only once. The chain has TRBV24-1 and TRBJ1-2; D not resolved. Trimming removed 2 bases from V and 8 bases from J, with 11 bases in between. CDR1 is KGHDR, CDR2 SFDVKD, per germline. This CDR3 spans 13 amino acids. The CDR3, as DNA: TGTGCCACCAGTGATTCCCTCGGAGGGGGCTACACCTTC. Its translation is CATSDSLGGGYTF.

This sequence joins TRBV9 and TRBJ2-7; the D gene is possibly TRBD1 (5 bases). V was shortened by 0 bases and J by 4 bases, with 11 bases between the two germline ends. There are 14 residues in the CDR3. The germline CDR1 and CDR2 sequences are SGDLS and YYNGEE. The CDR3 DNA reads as TGTGCCAGCAGCGTAGACGACAGACTGTACGAGCAGTACTTC. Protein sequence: CASSVDDRLYEQYF.

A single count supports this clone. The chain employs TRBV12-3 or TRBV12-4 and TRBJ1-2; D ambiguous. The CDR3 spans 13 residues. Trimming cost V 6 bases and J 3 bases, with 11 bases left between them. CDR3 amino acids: CASRSGRHYGYTF. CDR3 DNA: TGTGCCAGCAGGTCGGGTCGTCACTATGGCTACACCTTC.

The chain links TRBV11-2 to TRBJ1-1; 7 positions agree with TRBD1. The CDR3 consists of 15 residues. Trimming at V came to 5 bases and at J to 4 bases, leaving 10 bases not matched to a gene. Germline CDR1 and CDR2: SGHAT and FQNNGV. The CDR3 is CASSTRTGPGTEAFF. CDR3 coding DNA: TGTGCCAGCAGCACCCGGACAGGTCCGGGCACTGAAGCTTTCTTT. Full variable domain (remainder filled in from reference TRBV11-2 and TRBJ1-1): EAGVAQSPRYKIIEKRQSVAFWCNPISGHATLYWYQQILGQGPKLLIQFQNNGVVDDSQLPKDRFSAERLKGVDSTLKIQPAKLEDSAVYLCASSTRTGPGTEAFFGQGTRLTVV.

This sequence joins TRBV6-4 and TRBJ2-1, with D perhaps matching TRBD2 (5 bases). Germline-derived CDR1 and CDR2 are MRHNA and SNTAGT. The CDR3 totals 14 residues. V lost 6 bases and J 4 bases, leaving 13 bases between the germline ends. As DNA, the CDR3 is TGTGCCAGCAGCCCCGGGATCTCTTACAATGAGCAGTTCTTC. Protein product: CASSPGISYNEQFF.

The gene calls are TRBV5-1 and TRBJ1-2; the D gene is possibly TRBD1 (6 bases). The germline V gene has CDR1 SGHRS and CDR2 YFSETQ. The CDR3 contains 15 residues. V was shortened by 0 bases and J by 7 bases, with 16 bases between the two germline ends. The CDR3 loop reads CASSLGFAGGRGYTF. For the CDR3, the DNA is TGCGCCAGCAGCTTGGGATTTGCGGGGGGCCGTGGCTACACCTTC.

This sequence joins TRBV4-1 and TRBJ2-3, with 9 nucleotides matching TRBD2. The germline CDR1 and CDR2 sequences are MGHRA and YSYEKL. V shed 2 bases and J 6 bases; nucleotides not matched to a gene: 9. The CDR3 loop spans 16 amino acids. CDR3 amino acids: CASSQIRTSEGDTQYF. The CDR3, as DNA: TGCGCCAGCAGCCAAATCCGGACTAGCGAAGGGGATACGCAGTATTTT.

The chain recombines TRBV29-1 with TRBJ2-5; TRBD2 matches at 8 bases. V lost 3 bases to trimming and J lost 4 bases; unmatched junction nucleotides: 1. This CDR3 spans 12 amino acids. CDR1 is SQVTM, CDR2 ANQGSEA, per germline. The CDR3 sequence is CSVDRGGETQYF. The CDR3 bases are TGCAGCGTTGACCGGGGGGGAGAGACCCAGTACTTC.

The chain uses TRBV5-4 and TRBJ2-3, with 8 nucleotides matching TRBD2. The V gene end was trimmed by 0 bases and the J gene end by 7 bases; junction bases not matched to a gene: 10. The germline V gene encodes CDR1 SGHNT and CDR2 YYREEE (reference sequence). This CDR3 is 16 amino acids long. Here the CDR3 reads CASSLDSGGVGYTQYF. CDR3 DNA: TGTGCCAGCAGCTTGGACAGCGGGGGAGTCGGATATACGCAGTATTTT.